A selection of T cell receptor beta chains follows, all from one sample in a study of blood T cell repertoires in COVID-19. The repertoire was sequenced with immunoSEQ multiplex PCR; TCRdb's copy has only in-frame clones and lacks some. This sample has some 120,000 clones, with 70% to 80% found just once. The source material was peripheral blood. These receptors were obtained from a human donor in a cohort sampled during active COVID-19. CDR3s leave out the opening cysteine and the closing phenylalanine or tryptophan. Rows may omit the clone size; those that give it use once, few, many or a size class.

v_call clone_size cdr3_aa
TRBV4-2 NA ASSQGHSGYNEQF
TRBV3-1/TRBV3-2 once ASSQVAGASYEQY
TRBV10-2 NA ASTDRGTSGGYEQY
TRBV2 many ARDRGGGYTEAF
TRBV18 NA ASSPAGAGNYGYT
TRBV14 NA ASSQDGRTSGRDEQF
TRBV3-1/TRBV3-2 NA ASSRWTSGSGNEQF
TRBV2 NA ASRAGGYSPLH
TRBV4-3 NA ASSHPLGGRSAGELF
TRBV2 NA ASSVSSYEQY
TRBV9 NA ASSVACAVHPYEQY
TRBV5-5 few ASSFSLNTEAF
TRBV12-3/TRBV12-4 NA ASSLRRQVLH
TRBV24-1 NA ATSDPGQGPNEQF
TRBV4-3 NA ASSQDLTDNSPLH
TRBV2 NA ASDAGSYNEQF
TRBV9 NA ASSVAPTGDTHEQY
TRBV2 NA ASSLLAGYT
TRBV10-3 once AIGTGGGLGTDTQY
TRBV5-1 NA ASSLGTLTSGRTLSYEQY
TRBV28 NA ASSLSGTRSTDTQY
TRBV7-6 NA ASSLLVGGGETQY
TRBV9 NA ASSPRLDSFGNEQF
TRBV10-3 NA AISFRDTQY
TRBV6-2/TRBV6-3 NA ASSYRPERITPLH
TRBV3-1/TRBV3-2 once ASSQVRGYGYT
TRBV19 NA ASSPRERGETQY
TRBV7-6 NA ASSLPGGGGYT
TRBV7-8 NA ASIPSSGRASNEQF
TRBV5-6 NA ASRPYQTGEVDYGYT
TRBV4-2 NA ASSQDLPAGEQF
TRBV7-2 once ASSIRLTNPDIQY
TRBV4-3 NA ASSQEGGTGRAGELF
TRBV6-6 once ASSQDSYEQY
TRBV28 NA ASSFHPGGRSRQPQH
TRBV6-5 NA ASSYLDSGYGYT
TRBV5-1 NA ASSGGRHGYT
TRBV28 NA ASRYGQASGQPQH
TRBV28 NA ASSRGPAEQF
TRBV10-3 NA AISEGGTGVVDTQY
TRBV3-1/TRBV3-2 NA ASSFRTGTGELF
TRBV20-1 NA SASFAGGGNTEAF
TRBV9 NA ASSSTGTGYDEQF
TRBV5-1 NA ASWGQGATGELF
TRBV10-3 NA AIGTGGPYEQY
TRBV5-1 once ASSPSTGTNYGYT